This T cell receptor beta chain derives from a study of radiotherapy plus CTLA-4 blockade in lung cancer. Study-level results: TCR clones of tumor origin grew in blood after radiotherapy plus ipilimumab.

The V end was cut by 1 base, the J end by 2 bases, with 8 bases between. Germline CDR1 reads GTSNPN; CDR2 reads SVGIG (reference sequence). The CDR3 is 14 residues long. Some clones are missing from TCRdb's copy, which holds only in-frame ones; the method was immunoSEQ multiplex PCR. The sample holds approximately 85,000 clones; roughly 86% are singletons and the top ten take just over 2%. This clone was seen once. The antigen remains unidentified. Sequences were derived from peripheral blood, sampled from a patient treated with radiotherapy plus ipilimumab. The rearrangement joins TRBV30 to TRBJ1-4, with TRBD1 as a possible D gene (6 bases). The sequence was obtained from a human donor with non-small cell lung cancer who had a partial response to radiotherapy plus ipilimumab. CDR3 residues: CAWSGRGTNEKLFF. CDR3 DNA sequence: TGTGCCTGGAGTGGAAGGGGGACTAATGAAAAACTGTTTTTT.